Listed here are 10 T cell receptor beta chains from one sample, sequenced in a study of T cell responses to AZD1222 COVID-19 vaccine. Using immunoSEQ multiplex PCR, the repertoire was profiled, and TCRdb retains in-frame clones only, with some absent. The sample lists 140,000 to 150,000 clones, around 85% seen once, with about 8% in the top ten. This specimen consisted of peripheral blood, obtained on day 0 of AZD1222 vaccination. These receptors came from an adult in good health.

This chain joins TRBV7-9 and TRBJ1-2; maybe TRBD1 (5 bases). This CDR3 comprises 15 residues. Germline-derived CDR1 and CDR2 are SEHNR and FQNEAQ (reference sequence). V lost 5 bases and J 4 bases, leaving 17 bases between the germline ends. CDR3 nucleotides: TGTGCCAGCAGCCCAAGACAGCCCGGGCCCTATGGCTACACCTTC. This codes for CASSPRQPGPYGYTF.

This chain links TRBV6-6 with TRBJ1-5; D possibly corresponds to TRBD1 (5 bases). Germline CDR1 and CDR2: MNHNY and SVGAGI (reference sequence). The CDR3 loop spans 14 amino acids. V gave up 6 bases and J gave up 6 bases, with 15 bases separating them. This chain's CDR3 is CASRTRVQSQPQHF. DNA of the CDR3: TGTGCCAGCAGAACCAGGGTCCAAAGTCAGCCCCAGCATTTT.

V gene TRBV5-4 combines with J gene TRBJ2-7; D is uncertain. The CDR3 is made up of 12 amino acids. The ends were cut back, 0 bases at V and 1 base at J, with 2 bases in the middle. Germline lookup yields CDR1 SGHNT and CDR2 YYREEE (reference sequence). The CDR3 nucleotides read TGTGCCAGCAGCTTGGAATCCTACGAGCAGTACTTC. Protein sequence: CASSLESYEQYF.

The V call is TRBV6-5, the J call TRBJ2-7, with D possibly being TRBD1 or TRBD2 (5 bases each). The V and J ends lost 4 bases and 5 bases respectively, with 21 bases between them. CDR1 is MNHEY and CDR2 is SVGAGI in the germline V gene. The CDR3 is made up of 16 amino acids. CDR3 in DNA: TGTGCCAGCAGTTTCAACCCCGGGGCAGGGAACGACGAGCAGTACTTC. It encodes CASSFNPGAGNDEQYF.

The rearrangement links TRBV7-2 to TRBJ2-7; D uncertain. The CDR3 loop spans 12 amino acids. Looked up from germline, CDR1 is SGHTA and CDR2 is FQGNSA. V was shortened by 1 base and J by 4 bases, with 5 bases between the two germline ends. This CDR3 is CASSLGRYEQYF. For the CDR3, the DNA is TGTGCCAGCAGCTTAGGAAGGTACGAGCAGTACTTC.

The chain recombines TRBV28 with TRBJ1-1; D remains unclear. V lost 6 bases and J 1 base, leaving 18 bases between the germline ends. CDR1 is MDHEN and CDR2 is SYDVKM in the germline V gene. The CDR3 length is 16 residues. The CDR3 coding sequence is TGTGCCAGCAGCCCGTTGACTTACTGGGGGAACACTGAAGCTTTCTTT. Protein sequence: CASSPLTYWGNTEAFF.

The V gene is TRBV13, the J gene TRBJ2-1, with TRBD2 matching over 11 bases. In germline, CDR1 is PRHDT, CDR2 FYEKMQ (reference sequence). The CDR3 sequence is 15 residues long. The J segment lost 8 bases and the V segment lost 0 bases, leaving 3 bases of the junction unmatched. The CDR3 reads CASSLGLAGVYEQFF. DNA for the CDR3: TGTGCCAGCAGCTTAGGACTAGCGGGGGTCTATGAGCAGTTCTTC.

The genes are TRBV20-1 and TRBJ2-7, with D perhaps TRBD1 (6 bases). Trimming left V 3 bases short and J 6 bases short, with 15 bases between. The CDR3 sequence is 13 residues long. The germline V gene has CDR1 DFQATT and CDR2 SNEGSKA (reference sequence). CDR3 sequence reads: CSASVGAQGEQYF. The CDR3 coding sequence is TGCAGTGCTAGTGTGGGGGCGCAGGGCGAGCAGTACTTC.

This clone was detected only a few times. J is TRBJ2-7 and V is TRBV4-1; D is perhaps TRBD1 (6 bases). The V gene lost 1 base and the J gene lost 0 bases, with 10 bases spanning the gap. CDR3 size: 15 residues. CDR1 MGHRA and CDR2 YSYEKL come from the germline V gene. Written as DNA, the CDR3 is TGCGCCAGCAGCCAAGTGAGGGGGAGCTCCTACGAGCAGTACTTC. It translates to CASSQVRGSSYEQYF.

The CDR3 DNA is TGTGCCAGCAGTGATACCCTCACAGGGAACCAGCCCCAGCATTTT. Translation: CASSDTLTGNQPQHF. The J gene is TRBJ1-5, the V gene TRBV2; TRBD1 is a possible D gene (6 bases). The CDR3 runs to 15 residues. CDR1 is SNHLY, CDR2 FYNNEI, per germline. Trimming removed 3 bases from V and 7 bases from J, with 16 bases in between. The entire variable domain, with the rest obtained from reference TRBV2 and TRBJ1-5, is as follows: EPEVTQTPSHQVTQMGQEVILRCVPISNHLYFYWYRQILGQKVEFLVSFYNNEISEKSEIFDDQFSVERPDGSNFTLKIRSTKLEDSAMYFCASSDTLTGNQPQHFGDGTRLSIL.